The T cell receptor (beta chain) under discussion was sequenced for a study of T-cell reconstitution after alpha-beta-depleted transplantation in children. TCRbeta library preparation incorporated unique molecular identifiers. TCRdb re-derived calls from the PCR reads in MiXCR, one entry per CDR3 protein. Of fewer than 550,000 distinct CDR3 sequences in the sample, about 10% were seen once. The V end was cut by 6 bases, the J end by 4 bases, with 12 bases between. The length of the CDR3 is 13 residues. The chain recombines TRBV12-3 or TRBV12-4 with TRBJ1-1; possibly TRBD1 for D (6 bases). The sample consisted of PBMCs, mostly from graft donor cells, taken 180 days after TCRalphabeta/CD19-depleted stem cell transplant. This TCR was sampled from a female patient between 2 and 15 years old who had a stem cell transplant for aplastic anemia, so the T cells may come from the graft donor. The CDR3 DNA sequence: TGTGCCAGCAGAGAGACAGGAACCACTGAAGCTTTCTTT. Its protein is CASRETGTTEAFF.